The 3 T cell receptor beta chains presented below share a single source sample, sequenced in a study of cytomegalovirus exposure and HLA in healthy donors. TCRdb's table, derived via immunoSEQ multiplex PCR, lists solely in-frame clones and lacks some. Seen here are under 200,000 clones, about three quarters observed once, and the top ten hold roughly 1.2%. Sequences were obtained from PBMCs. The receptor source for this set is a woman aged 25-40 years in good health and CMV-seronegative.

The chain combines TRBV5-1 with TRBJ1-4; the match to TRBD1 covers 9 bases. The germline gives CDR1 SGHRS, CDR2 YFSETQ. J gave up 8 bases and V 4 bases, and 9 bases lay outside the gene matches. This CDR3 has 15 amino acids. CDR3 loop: CASSPYRGQSEKLFF. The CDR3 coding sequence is TGCGCCAGCAGCCCATACAGGGGGCAGTCGGAAAAACTGTTTTTT.

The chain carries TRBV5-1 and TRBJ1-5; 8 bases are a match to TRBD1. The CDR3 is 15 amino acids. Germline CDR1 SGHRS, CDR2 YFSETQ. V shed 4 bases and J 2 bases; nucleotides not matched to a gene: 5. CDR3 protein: CASSRGQGGNQPQHF. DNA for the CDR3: TGCGCCAGCAGCCGTGGACAGGGAGGCAATCAGCCCCAGCATTTT.

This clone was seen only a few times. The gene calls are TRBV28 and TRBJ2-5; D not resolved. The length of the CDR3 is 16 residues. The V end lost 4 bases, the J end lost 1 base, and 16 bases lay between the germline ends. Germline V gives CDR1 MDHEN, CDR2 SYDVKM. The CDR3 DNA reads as TGTGCCAGCAGTTATGACTTCTCCCCTCTCCAAGAGACCCAGTACTTC. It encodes CASSYDFSPLQETQYF. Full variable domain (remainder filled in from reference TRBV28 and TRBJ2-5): DVKVTQSSRYLVKRTGEKVFLECVQDMDHENMFWYRQDPGLGLRLIYFSYDVKMKEKGDIPEGYSVSREKKERFSLILESASTNQTSMYLCASSYDFSPLQETQYFGPGTRLLVL.